This paragraph reports one T cell receptor (beta chain). No antigen is known for it. No qualities accompany the bases; no much larger clone lies one base away. This sample was included in a study of CD8+ T cells in alopecia areata (dated by TCRdb to 2016 to 2019). Study-wide context: The treated patients, all with moderate-to-severe alopecia areata, were enrolled in an open-label pilot trial of oral tofacitinib given at 5 to 10 mg twice daily. Tofacitinib was administered for 6 to 18 months, and 6 months of follow-up off drug were then conducted to assess delayed response and recurrence. In both human patients and the C3H/HeJ mouse model, the study applied high-throughput TCRbeta sequencing to look at T cell clonal expansion in alopecia areata. Human TCRbeta sequencing covered scalp tissue and sorted CD4+ and CD8+ peripheral blood T cells from patchy and totalis/universalis alopecia areata patients and healthy controls. Patients on tofacitinib were biopsied at baseline and after 4 and 24 weeks of treatment, and several of the patients also had a later scalp biopsy. Scalp clonality was compared among normal scalp (n=4), patchy alopecia areata scalp (n=8), and alopecia totalis/universalis scalp (n=8). The RNA source kit depended on sample type: the PAXgene miRNA kit for fixed scalp, the miRNeasy kit for PBMCs, and the RNeasy kit for mouse skin. Amplification of TCRbeta CDR3 regions was done by immunoSEQ multiplex PCR using 35 Vbeta forward primers and 13 Jbeta reverse primers. The paper as a whole reports these results and caveats: Compared with normal scalp, lesional scalp had higher clonality and more expanded CD8+ clones, particularly in alopecia totalis/universalis, a pattern that suggests antigenic drive. Unlike mouse skin, which is dominated by gammadelta T cells, normal human skin has resident alphabeta T cells that are also sequenced, and this complicates analysis of the scalp TCR repertoire. Shared TCR sequences between patients were less evident than in mice, which may be partly attributable to HLA diversity in the patient population.

There are 12 amino acids in the CDR3, from cysteine to phenylalanine inclusive. Solely the CDR3 DNA is kept, with 36 bases framed from the first base. Relative to germline, V is 7 bases shorter and J is 8 bases shorter, with 15 bases between their ends. CDR1 is given as SQVTM and CDR2 as ANQGSEA, both from the germline V gene. What the time point label conveys for this sample: baseline before oral tofacitinib. Peripheral blood and lesional scalp punch biopsies were obtained from patients with alopecia areata. After PBMCs were isolated by density centrifugation and stained for CD3, CD4 and CD8, a FACSAria was used to sort CD4+ and CD8+ T cells. Libraries were constructed by the immunoSEQ multiplex PCR assay. RNA was extracted from all samples and reverse transcribed into cDNA, which served as template for TCR sequencing. First-strand cDNA was synthesized with SuperScript III using a 2:1 mix of oligo-dT and random hexamers. A synthetic immune receptor repertoire was used to gauge amplification bias, and whatever bias remained was removed computationally. In the original analysis: Raw reads were preprocessed for error removal, and CDR3 was defined according to IMGT conventions as running from the conserved cysteine to phenylalanine. Clonality was computed as 1 minus the Shannon entropy, with the entropy normalized by log2 of the number of productive unique TCRs. Whether each scalp clone was CD4 or CD8 was inferred by checking scalp TCRbeta sequences against the CD4 and CD8 repertoires from sorted blood. This is the immuneACCESS table as TCRdb keeps it, with only in-frame sequences that have V and J called. A part of the clones is gone; compared with another copy, unresolved V genes explain less than half, and the rest is unexplained. D and trimming were read from the DNA, whereas the V and J calls and clone size are those reported in that table. The sample yields hundreds of thousands of clones; under 80% were counted once. The ten largest clones add up to about 1.3% of the sample.

The source was CD4+ T cells sorted from blood, collected at week 0. The receptor was isolated from a human donor with alopecia areata. In this chain, TRBV29-1 is recombined with TRBJ2-1, with the D gene call left open. The DNA sequence reads TGCAGCGCCGGGCCCCTCGGCCATGAGCAGTTCTTC. It specifies CSAGPLGHEQFF.